Described below is a single TCR beta chain sequence and its context. This specimen belongs to a study of blood T cell repertoires in COVID-19. Study-wide context: T cells, B-cell-depleted T cells, or PBMCs supplied cDNA or gDNA.

Generated by immunoSEQ multiplex PCR, the TCRdb table keeps only in-frame clones and is missing some. The sample shows about 43,000 clones, approximately 87% of them seen only once. The source material was peripheral blood. The clonotype originates from a man aged 35 to 55 with COVID-19, enrolled during active disease.

This CDR3 is CAWHSGGREKLFF. In DNA form, the CDR3 reads TGTGCCTGGCACTCAGGGGGCCGGGAAAAACTGTTTTTT. J is TRBJ1-4 and V is TRBV30, with 8 bases fitting TRBD1. V lost 5 bases to trimming and J lost 8 bases; unmatched junction nucleotides: 7. This CDR3 is built from 13 residues. Looked up from germline, CDR1 is GTSNPN and CDR2 is SVGIG (reference sequence). The full variable domain, in which reference TRBV30 and TRBJ1-4 provide the parts outside the CDR3, is SQTIHQWPATLVQPVGSPLSLECTVEGTSNPNLYWYRQAAGRGLQLLFYSVGIGQISSEVPQNLSASRPQDRQFILSSKKLLLSDSGFYLCAWHSGGREKLFFGSGTQLSVL.